The 18 T cell receptor beta chains below were found in one sample sequenced in a study of long-term antiretroviral therapy in people with HIV. Version v3.0 of the immunoSEQ assay was performed at survey level. Using immunoSEQ multiplex PCR, the repertoire was profiled, and TCRdb retains in-frame clones only, with some absent. Altogether 15,000 to 20,000 clones are present, just under 80% being singletons, with the ten largest covering approximately 15%. Material: unsorted PBMCs, obtained 0.3 years after starting antiretroviral therapy. The receptors derive from a woman in her forties or fifties with HIV.

The chain is built from TRBV4-1 and TRBJ2-7; a possible D gene is TRBD1 (6 bases). The CDR3 totals 15 residues. Trimming removed 0 bases from V and 0 bases from J, with 9 bases in between. Germline assignment: CDR1 MGHRA and CDR2 YSYEKL. CDR3 sequence (DNA): TGCGCCAGCAGCCAAGATCCAGGGGCCTCCTACGAGCAGTACGTC. Its protein is CASSQDPGASYEQYV.

This clone appeared a single time. This CDR3 reads CATRGVPGQETQYF. The CDR3 DNA follows: TGTGCCACCAGGGGGGTACCGGGTCAAGAGACCCAGTACTTC. The V gene is TRBV15, the J gene TRBJ2-5, with D tentatively TRBD1 or TRBD2 (5 bases each). Deletions cut 6 bases from V and 2 bases from J, with 13 bases between. CDR3 length equals 14 residues. From germline, CDR1 is LNHNV and CDR2 YYDKDF (reference sequence).

This rearrangement joins TRBV6-1 to TRBJ2-4; D gene uncertain. This CDR3 has 13 residues. Germline CDR1 MNHNS, CDR2 SASEGT. V dropped 8 bases and J dropped 5 bases, with 13 bases sitting between them. In nucleotides, the CDR3 is TGTGCCAGCTCTCGCGACATAGAAAACATTCAGTACTTC. Its protein product is CASSRDIENIQYF.

V and J are TRBV9 and TRBJ2-1; a possible D gene is TRBD2 (6 bases). The germline V gene has CDR1 SGDLS and CDR2 YYNGEE. The CDR3 totals 14 residues. V lost 6 bases to trimming and J lost 8 bases, with 18 bases between them. The CDR3 nucleotides read TGTGCCAGCAAACCGGGACTCCCTTTCGATGAGCAGTTCTTC. Protein product: CASKPGLPFDEQFF.

The CDR3 loop is CASSLRGQGSYNEQFF. In DNA, the CDR3 is TGTGCCAGCTCACTAAGGGGACAGGGATCCTACAATGAGCAGTTCTTC. The chain recombines TRBV18 with TRBJ2-1; 9 bases match TRBD1. Trimming took 4 bases from V and 1 from J; bases not matched to a gene: 5. This CDR3 spans 16 amino acids. Germline V gives CDR1 KGHSH, CDR2 LQKENI.

The chain is built from TRBV4-1 and TRBJ1-4; D unclear. Germline V gene sequence: CDR1 MGHRA, CDR2 YSYEKL. V was clipped by 4 bases and J by 8 bases, with 20 bases between them. The CDR3 has 16 residues. The CDR3 DNA follows: TGCGCCAGCAGCCGAAGGGAGGCCCCACAAGGGGAAAAACTGTTTTTT. Translation gives CASSRREAPQGEKLFF.

V and J are TRBV5-1 and TRBJ2-7, with 9 bases aligning to TRBD1. The germline CDR1 and CDR2 sequences are SGHRS and YFSETQ. The CDR3 has 14 amino acids. V was clipped by 1 base and J by 6 bases; unmatched bases: 5. The CDR3 DNA follows: TGCGCCAGCAGCTTGCGGGACAGGGATGTCGAGCAGTACTTC. This gives the protein CASSLRDRDVEQYF.

V usage is TRBV25-1 and J usage is TRBJ2-5; TRBD2 matches at 9 bases. Germline values: CDR1 MGHDK, CDR2 SYGVNS. The CDR3 covers 17 residues. J was trimmed by 2 bases and V by 2 bases; bases with no gene match: 9. CDR3: CASSEASGGFLQETQYF. The CDR3 bases are TGTGCCAGCAGTGAAGCCAGCGGGGGGTTCCTTCAAGAGACCCAGTACTTC. Using reference TRBV25-1 and TRBJ2-5 for the parts outside the CDR3, the full variable domain is EADIYQTPRYLVIGTGKKITLECSQTMGHDKMYWYQQDPGMELHLIHYSYGVNSTEKGDLSSESTVSRIRTEHFPLTLESARPSHTSQYLCASSEASGGFLQETQYFGPGTRLLVL.

The chain has TRBV6-4 and TRBJ2-2, with D perhaps matching TRBD1 or TRBD2 (5 bases each). Trimming cost V 4 bases and J 4 bases, with 13 bases left between them. The germline CDR1 and CDR2 sequences are MRHNA and SNTAGT. This CDR3 spans 15 amino acids. The CDR3 nucleotides are TGTGCCAGCAGTGTATCGGCAGGGAGCACCGGGGAGCTGTTTTTT. It is translated as CASSVSAGSTGELFF.

This clone is categorized as hyperexpanded. This rearrangement joins TRBV5-6 to TRBJ2-7; 12 bases are a match to TRBD1. CDR1 and CDR2 (germline): SGHDT, YYEEEE. The CDR3 is made up of 14 amino acids. Germline trimming cut 5 bases from V and 4 bases from J; bases unmatched to any gene: 4. CDR3 protein: CASRPGQGAYEQYF. CDR3 bases: TGTGCCAGCAGACCGGGACAGGGGGCGTACGAGCAGTACTTC.

The chain is built from TRBV5-1 and TRBJ2-7; D remains unclear. This CDR3 is 13 amino acids long. Trimming took 7 bases from V and 0 from J, leaving 11 bases between them. Germline loops: CDR1 SGHRS, CDR2 YFSETQ. CDR3 DNA: TGCGCCAGCGGGCTCCTTAGCTCCTACGAGCAGTACTTC. It encodes CASGLLSSYEQYF.

V and J are TRBV7-6 and TRBJ1-1; D call uncertain. The CDR3 sequence is 13 residues long. Germline assignment: CDR1 SGHVS and CDR2 FNYEAQ. V shed 5 bases and J shed 4 bases, with 11 bases lying between them. The CDR3 region has the DNA TGTGCCAGCAGCCCAAGCACCCGCACTGAAGCTTTCTTT. This codes for CASSPSTRTEAFF.

The rearrangement links TRBV5-1 to TRBJ2-7; D may match TRBD1 or TRBD2 (5 bases each). Germline assignment: CDR1 SGHRS and CDR2 YFSETQ. CDR3 length: 15 residues. The ends were cut back, 4 bases at V and 3 bases at J, with 17 bases in the middle. For the CDR3, the DNA is TGCGCCAGCAGCGACCCGGGGCCCAAACACTACGAGCAGTACTTC. As protein: CASSDPGPKHYEQYF.

The chain employs TRBV19 and TRBJ2-3; D gene ambiguous. V lost 4 bases to trimming and J lost 0 bases, with 5 bases between them. CDR1 is LNHDA and CDR2 is SQIVND in the germline V gene (reference sequence). CDR3 length: 13 residues. The CDR3 loop reads CASSTHSTDTQYF. CDR3 DNA: TGTGCCAGTAGTACCCATAGCACAGATACGCAGTATTTT.

The V call is TRBV7-2, the J call TRBJ1-4; D possibly corresponds to TRBD1 (6 bases). Germline loops: CDR1 SGHTA, CDR2 FQGNSA. The CDR3 covers 15 residues. Deletions cut 5 bases from V and 0 bases from J, with 10 bases between. The DNA of the CDR3 is TGTGCCAGCAGCCCCCGGACAGCAACTAATGAAAAACTGTTTTTT. It is translated as CASSPRTATNEKLFF.

V is TRBV7-9 and J is TRBJ1-2; D gene unclear. V shed 4 bases and J shed 3 bases, with 21 bases lying between them. Germline V lookup: CDR1 SEHNR, CDR2 FQNEAQ (reference sequence). The CDR3 loop spans 17 amino acids. Here the CDR3 reads CASSYLGSKVLDYGYTF. The DNA of the CDR3 is TGTGCCAGCAGCTACCTGGGGAGTAAGGTTTTAGACTATGGCTACACCTTC.

The gene calls are TRBV5-1 and TRBJ2-7; 8 nucleotides line up with TRBD1. Trimming removed 7 bases from V and 2 bases from J; junction bases left unmatched: 11. Germline CDR1 SGHRS, CDR2 YFSETQ. There are 15 residues in the CDR3. The chain's CDR3 is CASALTTGGTYEQYF. DNA of the CDR3: TGCGCCAGCGCCCTAACAACAGGGGGTACCTACGAGCAGTACTTC.

J is TRBJ2-3 and V is TRBV18, with a possible D match to TRBD1 (5 bases). The CDR3 is 14 amino acids. V gave up 2 bases and J gave up 3 bases, with 9 bases separating them. Germline CDR1 is KGHSH and CDR2 is LQKENI. This chain's CDR3 is CASSPRQTTDTQYF. The DNA for the CDR3 is TGTGCCAGCTCACCAAGACAGACTACAGATACGCAGTATTTT.